Sequencing of this TCR beta chain was carried out in a study of spatial heterogeneity in lung cancer. Background on the study: Detected sequences consistently included more beta-chain ones than alpha-chain ones. The study observed each unique TCR and UMI combination more than ten times on average in raw reads. Findings and limits, study-wide: Tumor TCRs that were ubiquitous and expanded showed up in blood more at resection than follow-up.

This clonotype has at least ten counts. Its antigen is undetermined. This CDR3 contains 14 residues. CDR1 is KGHDR and CDR2 is SFDVKD in the germline V gene. The V gene lost 9 bases and the J gene lost 0 bases, with 11 bases spanning the gap. A distinct unique molecular identifier was carried by each TCR cDNA molecule. TCRdb fed the 5' RACE reads into MiXCR, producing one record per CDR3 protein. Altogether over 90,000 distinct CDR3 sequences are present, around 8.6% being singletons, with the ten largest covering about 7%. Time point defined: sample taken at primary tumor resection. TCRs were sequenced from unsorted whole RNA of tumor, nontumor lung or PBMC.

The sequencing used PBMCs, collected at surgery. The sequence came from a male donor with early-stage non-small cell lung cancer. The rearrangement uses TRBV24-1 and TRBJ2-1; possible D gene TRBD1, 5 bases. The CDR3 here is CATGARSSYNEQFF. CDR3 coding DNA: TGTGCCACCGGGGCTAGAAGCTCCTACAATGAGCAGTTCTTC.